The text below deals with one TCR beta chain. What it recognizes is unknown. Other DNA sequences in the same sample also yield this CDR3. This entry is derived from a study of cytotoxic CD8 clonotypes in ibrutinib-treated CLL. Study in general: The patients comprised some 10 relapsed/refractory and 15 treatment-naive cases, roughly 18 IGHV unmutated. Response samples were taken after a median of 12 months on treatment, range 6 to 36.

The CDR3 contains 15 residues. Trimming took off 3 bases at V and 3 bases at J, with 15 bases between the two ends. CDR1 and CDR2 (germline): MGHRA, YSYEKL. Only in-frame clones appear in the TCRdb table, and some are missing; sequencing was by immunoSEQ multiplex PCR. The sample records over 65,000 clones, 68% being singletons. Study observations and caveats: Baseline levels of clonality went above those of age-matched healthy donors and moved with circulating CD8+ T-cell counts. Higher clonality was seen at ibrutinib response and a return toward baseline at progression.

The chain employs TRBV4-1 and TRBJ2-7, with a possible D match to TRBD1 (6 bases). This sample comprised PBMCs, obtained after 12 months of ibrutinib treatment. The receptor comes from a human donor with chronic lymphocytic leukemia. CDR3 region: CASSQEPDRYYEQYF. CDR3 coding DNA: TGCGCCAGCAGCCAGGAGCCGGACAGATACTACGAGCAGTACTTC.